This T cell receptor (beta chain) was identified during a study of blood T cell repertoires in COVID-19. Study overall: The cDNA or gDNA used as material had been derived from T cells, B-cell-depleted T cells, or PBMCs.

This table comes from immunoSEQ multiplex PCR, and its TCRdb copy is limited to in-frame clones, with some not included. In the table there are tens of thousands of clones, 89% of which are singletons. The V gene's germline CDR1 is SGHRS and CDR2 YFSETQ. The CDR3 consists of 17 residues. V lost 0 bases and J 3 bases, leaving 19 bases between the germline ends. The J gene is TRBJ2-7, the V gene TRBV5-1, with a weak D call TRBD2 (6 bases). This TCR derives from a man aged 55 to 70 with acute or convalescent COVID-19. The sample consisted of peripheral blood. CDR3 DNA sequence: TGCGCCAGCAGCTTGGGAGGCGGGGCAGGGCAAGGCTACGAGCAGTACTTC. Amino acids: CASSLGGGAGQGYEQYF.